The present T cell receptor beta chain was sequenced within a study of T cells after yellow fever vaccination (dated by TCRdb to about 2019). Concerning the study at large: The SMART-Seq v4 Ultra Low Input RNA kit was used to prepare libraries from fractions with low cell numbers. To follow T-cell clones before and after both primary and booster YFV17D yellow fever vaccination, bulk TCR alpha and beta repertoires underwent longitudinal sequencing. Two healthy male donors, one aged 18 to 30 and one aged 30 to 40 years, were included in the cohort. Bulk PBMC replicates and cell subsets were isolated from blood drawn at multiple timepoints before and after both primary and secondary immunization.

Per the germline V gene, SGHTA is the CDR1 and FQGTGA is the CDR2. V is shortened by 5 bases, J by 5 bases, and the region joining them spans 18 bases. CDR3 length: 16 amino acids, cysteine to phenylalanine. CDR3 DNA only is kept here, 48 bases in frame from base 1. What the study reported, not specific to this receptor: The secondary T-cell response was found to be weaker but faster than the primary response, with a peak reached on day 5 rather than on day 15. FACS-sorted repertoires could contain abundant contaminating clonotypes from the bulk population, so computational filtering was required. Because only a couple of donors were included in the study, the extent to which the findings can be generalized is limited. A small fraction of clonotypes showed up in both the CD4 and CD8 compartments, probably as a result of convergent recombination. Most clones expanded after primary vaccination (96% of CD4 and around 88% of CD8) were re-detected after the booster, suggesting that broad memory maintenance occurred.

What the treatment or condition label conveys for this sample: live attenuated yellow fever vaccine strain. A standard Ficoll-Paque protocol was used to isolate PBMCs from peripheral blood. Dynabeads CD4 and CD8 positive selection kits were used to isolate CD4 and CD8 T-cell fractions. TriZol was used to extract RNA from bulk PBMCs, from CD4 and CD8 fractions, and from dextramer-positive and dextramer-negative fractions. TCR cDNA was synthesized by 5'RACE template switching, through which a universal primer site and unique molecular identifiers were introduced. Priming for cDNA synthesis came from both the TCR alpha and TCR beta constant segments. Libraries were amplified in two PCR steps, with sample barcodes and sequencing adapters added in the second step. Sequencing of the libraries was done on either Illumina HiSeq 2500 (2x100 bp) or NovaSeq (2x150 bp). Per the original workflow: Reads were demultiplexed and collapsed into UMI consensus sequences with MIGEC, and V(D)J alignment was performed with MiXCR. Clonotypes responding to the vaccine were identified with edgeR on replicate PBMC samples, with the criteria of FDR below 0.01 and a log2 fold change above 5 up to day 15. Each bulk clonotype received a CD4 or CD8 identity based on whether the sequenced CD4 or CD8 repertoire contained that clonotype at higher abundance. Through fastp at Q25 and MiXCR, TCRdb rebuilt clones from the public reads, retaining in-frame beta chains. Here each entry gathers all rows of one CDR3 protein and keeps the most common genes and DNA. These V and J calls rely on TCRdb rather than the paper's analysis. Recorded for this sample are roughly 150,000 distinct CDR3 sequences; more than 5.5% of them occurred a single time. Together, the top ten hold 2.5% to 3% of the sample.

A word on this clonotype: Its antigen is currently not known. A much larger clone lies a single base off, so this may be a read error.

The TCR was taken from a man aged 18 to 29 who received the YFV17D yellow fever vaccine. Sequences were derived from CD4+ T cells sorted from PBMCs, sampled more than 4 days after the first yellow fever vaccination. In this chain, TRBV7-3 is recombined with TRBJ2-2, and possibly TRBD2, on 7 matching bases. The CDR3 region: CASSTGGVHLTGELFF. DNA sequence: TGTGCCAGCAGCACGGGGGGCGTTCATTTAACCGGGGAGCTGTTTTTT.